This T cell receptor (beta chain) was retrieved from a study of T cells in localized non-small cell lung cancer. The germline V gene has CDR1 MDHEN and CDR2 SYDVKM. J gave up 7 bases and V 6 bases, and 6 bases lay outside the gene matches. This CDR3 contains 14 residues. The data were produced by immunoSEQ multiplex PCR, yet TCRdb's version contains in-frame clones alone and is incomplete. Found here are 40,000 to 55,000 clones, 65% to 90% of them singletons; the top ten hold approximately 17%. This chain links TRBV28 with TRBJ1-6, with TRBD1 identical over 7 bases. The sequence was collected from a man between 35 and 75 years old with stage III lung adenocarcinoma. This material consisted of peripheral blood mononuclear cells, taken before any cancer treatment. For the CDR3, the DNA is TGTGCCAGCAGGGCCGGGACAGTAAATTCACCCCTCCACTTT. This encodes CASRAGTVNSPLHF.